These 6 T cell receptor beta chains were sequenced from one sample in a study of blood T cell repertoires in COVID-19. TCRdb keeps only in-frame clones here, not all; method: immunoSEQ multiplex PCR. The table shows approximately 210,000 clones, with around 81% occurring only once. The sequencing sample was made of PBMCs or T cells enriched from blood (not recorded which). These receptors were collected from a man aged 25 to 40 with acute COVID-19.

The chain's CDR3 is CASSLAGGFQETQYF. In DNA form, the CDR3 reads TGTGCCAGCAGCCTAGCGGGGGGGTTCCAAGAGACCCAGTACTTC. The V gene is TRBV6-5, the J gene TRBJ2-5; 12 positions match TRBD2. Germline CDR1 is MNHEY and CDR2 is SVGAGI. The CDR3 totals 15 residues. Trimming cost V 6 bases and J 1 base; bases outside gene matches: 3.

The chain combines TRBV6-5 with TRBJ1-5; TRBD1 is a possible D gene (5 bases). Germline V gene data show CDR1 as MNHEY and CDR2 as SVGAGI. The CDR3 runs 12 residues. V shed 6 bases and J shed 7 bases, with 10 bases lying between them. CDR3 sequence: CASRDGHQPQHF. The CDR3 DNA reads as TGTGCCAGCAGGGACGGACACCAGCCCCAGCATTTT.

The CDR3 here is CATWAGGNEQFF. In nucleotides, the CDR3 is TGTGCCACCTGGGCAGGTGGGAATGAGCAGTTCTTC. The V and J genes are TRBV6-5 and TRBJ2-1; D is uncertain. The germline V and J ends were trimmed by 10 bases and 7 bases, with 14 bases remaining between them. CDR1 and CDR2 (germline): MNHEY, SVGAGI. This CDR3 contains 12 residues.

The chain links TRBV19 to TRBJ1-2; 7 bases are shared with TRBD1. The CDR3 contains 14 residues. V lost 7 bases, J lost 4 bases, and 9 bases stayed unmatched. Germline values: CDR1 LNHDA, CDR2 SQIVND (reference sequence). In DNA form, the CDR3 reads TGTGCCAGTATTCCTAGGGGACAGATCTATGGCTACACCTTC. Translation: CASIPRGQIYGYTF.

V usage is TRBV21-1 and J usage is TRBJ1-2. TRBV21-1 is termed a pseudogene. The length of the CDR3 is 15 residues. The CDR3 DNA reads TGTGCCAGCAGCCAAAATCCGGCAGACTACTATGGCTACACCTTC. This codes for CASSQNPADYYGYTF.

V gene TRBV3-1 (or the pseudogene TRBV3-2) combines with J gene TRBJ2-2; 9 bases fit TRBD1. Germline V gene sequence: CDR1 LGHDT, CDR2 YNNKEL (reference sequence). Germline trimming cut 4 bases from V and 6 bases from J; bases unmatched to any gene: 9. The CDR3 totals 16 residues. The CDR3 bases are TGTGCCAGCAGCCGGGACAGGGATTTCTGGGCCGGGGAGCTGTTTTTT. Its translation: CASSRDRDFWAGELFF.